This entry lists 27 T cell receptor beta chains sequenced from one sample in a study of T cells in Graves' hyperthyroidism and ophthalmopathy. Regions amplified from RNA transcripts were the TCR beta CDR3 regions. First-round RT-PCR with HTBI primers amplified the TCR CDR3 region. TCRdb called the multiplex PCR reads again in MiXCR, with one record for every CDR3 protein. The sample gives some 250,000 distinct CDR3 sequences, less than 15% of which show up once; roughly 14% is in the top ten. Sequencing used blood. All receptors come from a woman aged 40 to 55 with Graves' hyperthyroidism that later progressed to Graves' ophthalmopathy.

Ten or more counts support this clonotype. The chain is built from TRBV6-1 and TRBJ2-1, with D unclear. Per germline, CDR1 MNHNS and CDR2 SASEGT. The germline V and J ends were trimmed by 5 bases and 3 bases, with 8 bases remaining between them. The CDR3 runs 13 residues. The CDR3 sequence is CASSLAVYNEQFF. The CDR3 DNA follows: TGTGCCAGCAGTCTGGCGGTCTACAATGAGCAGTTCTTC.

This clonotype appeared a few times. The chain is built from TRBV7-9 and TRBJ1-5; D remains ambiguous. This CDR3 is built from 15 residues. V was clipped by 3 bases and J by 0 bases, with 9 bases between them. The V gene's germline CDR1 is SEHNR and CDR2 FQNEAQ (reference sequence). The CDR3, as DNA: TGTGCCAGCAGCTTTGGGGAACATAGCAATCAGCCCCAGCATTTT. Translating gives CASSFGEHSNQPQHF.

This clonotype was seen at least ten times. The chain has TRBV6-1 and TRBJ1-2, with D unclear. CDR1 is MNHNS and CDR2 is SASEGT in the germline V gene. V lost 4 bases to trimming and J lost 1 base, with 7 bases between them. The CDR3 extends over 13 amino acids. CDR3 sequence reads: CASSVGINYGYTF. DNA of the CDR3: TGTGCCAGCAGTGTCGGAATTAACTATGGCTACACCTTC.

The chain links TRBV28 to TRBJ2-7; 10 bases map to TRBD1. Germline CDR1 and CDR2: MDHEN and SYDVKM. With V trimmed by 6 bases and J by 2 bases, 7 bases remained unmatched. The CDR3 has 15 amino acids. For the CDR3, the DNA is TGTGCCAGCAGACCCGGGACAGGGGTTACCTACGAGCAGTACTTC. As protein: CASRPGTGVTYEQYF.

This clonotype was recorded only once. Germline and junction disagree at one end, which may indicate a read error. V usage is TRBV5-1 and J usage is TRBJ2-1; D gene uncertain. This CDR3 has 15 amino acids. The germline gives CDR1 SGHRS, CDR2 YFSETQ. The CDR3 DNA reads TGTGCCAGCAGCTTGGCTATCCTTGGAACCTACGAGCAGTTCTTC. This codes for CASSLAILGTYEQFF.

This clonotype was counted between two and nine times. This chain uses TRBV4-1 with TRBJ2-2, with D hard to call. V lost 1 base and J 8 bases, leaving 5 bases between the germline ends. The CDR3 loop spans 12 amino acids. Per the germline V gene, CDR1 is MGHRA and CDR2 is YSYEKL. The CDR3 spells CASSQGWGELFF. As DNA, the CDR3 is TGCGCCAGCAGCCAAGGGTGGGGGGAGCTGTTTTTT.

This clonotype was counted ten times or more. The gene calls are TRBV20-1 and TRBJ2-3; 11 bases are shared with TRBD2. After removal of 5 bases from V and 0 bases from J, the junction contained 4 bases not matched to a gene. The CDR3 contains 15 residues. Germline CDR1 is DFQATT and CDR2 is SNEGSKA (reference sequence). The CDR3 nucleotides are TGCAGTGCTGAGACTAGCGGGGCTAGCACAGATACGCAGTATTTT. It translates to CSAETSGASTDTQYF.

This clonotype was seen a handful of times. The chain has TRBV2 and TRBJ2-1; TRBD2 aligns across 11 bases. Trimming cost V 6 bases and J 4 bases; bases outside gene matches: 8. The CDR3 extends over 16 amino acids. Germline assignment: CDR1 SNHLY and CDR2 FYNNEI. The CDR3 loop reads CASRVGTSGFYNEQFF. CDR3 coding DNA: TGTGCCAGCAGGGTGGGGACTAGCGGTTTTTACAATGAGCAGTTCTTC.

Ten or more counts support this clonotype. The V gene is TRBV3-1, the J gene TRBJ1-1; tentatively, D is TRBD1 (5 bases). This CDR3 is 13 amino acids long. CDR1 is LGHDT, CDR2 YNNKEL, per germline (reference sequence). Trimming cost V 11 bases and J 4 bases, with 17 bases left between them. For the CDR3, the DNA is TGTGCCGCGAAATTAGGGACCTCCACTGAAGCTTTCTTT. It codes for CAAKLGTSTEAFF.

In its sample, this clonotype was seen once. A much bigger clone sits one base away, suggesting this may be a read error. The gene calls are TRBV7-3 and TRBJ2-2, with a weak D call TRBD1 (5 bases). This CDR3 region has 14 residues. Germline-derived CDR1 and CDR2 are SGHTA and FQGTGA. CDR3 amino acids: CASNLLRGTGELFF. DNA for the CDR3: TGTGCCAGCAACTTATTAAGGGGCACCGGGGAGCTGTTTTTT.

This chain links TRBV28 with TRBJ2-5; no firm D call. Per germline, CDR1 MDHEN and CDR2 SYDVKM. The germline V and J ends were trimmed by 2 bases and 5 bases, with 15 bases remaining between them. The CDR3 totals 15 residues. The CDR3 loop is CASSLRNRNWETQYF. The CDR3 nucleotides read TGTGCCAGCAGTTTACGGAATAGGAACTGGGAGACCCAGTACTTC.

This clonotype was counted at least ten times. The CDR3, as DNA: TGTGCCAGCAGGGCGCAGGTGGGCAATCAGCCCCAGCATTTT. This sequence encodes CASRAQVGNQPQHF. V is TRBV12-3 or TRBV12-4 and J is TRBJ1-5; the D is unclear. Trimming removed 6 bases from V and 2 bases from J, with 11 bases in between. CDR3 length equals 14 residues.

This chain links TRBV5-1 with TRBJ2-1; 7 bases map to TRBD1. This CDR3 is built from 14 residues. The V and J ends lost 7 bases and 9 bases, in that order; junction bases with no gene match: 13. Germline-derived CDR1 and CDR2 are SGHRS and YFSETQ. CDR3 protein: CASGFTGALGEQFF. The DNA for the CDR3 is TGCGCCAGCGGATTCACAGGGGCCTTAGGTGAGCAGTTCTTC.

This clonotype was observed at least ten times. V is TRBV13 and J is TRBJ2-1; 12 bases are a match to TRBD2. The germline V gene encodes CDR1 PRHDT and CDR2 FYEKMQ (reference sequence). Trimming at V came to 5 bases and at J to 5 bases, leaving 10 bases not matched to a gene. This CDR3 is 17 amino acids long. CDR3 protein: CASSPPHGLAGNNEQFF. The CDR3 DNA follows: TGTGCCAGCAGCCCCCCCCACGGACTAGCGGGGAACAATGAGCAGTTCTTC.

The chain uses TRBV12-3 or TRBV12-4 and TRBJ2-2, with 9 bases aligning to TRBD1. The CDR3 is 17 amino acids. The trim removed 4 bases at V and 6 bases at J, leaving 12 bases unmatched. The CDR3 sequence: CASSSTKSGQGSGELFF. CDR3 bases: TGTGCCAGCAGTTCCACAAAATCGGGACAGGGATCCGGGGAGCTGTTTTTT.

This clonotype was counted ten times or more. This chain connects TRBV11-2 to TRBJ2-3, with TRBD2 identical over 9 bases. The CDR3 sequence is 14 residues long. Per germline, CDR1 SGHAT and CDR2 FQNNGV. The trim removed 3 bases at V and 14 bases at J, leaving 12 bases unmatched. The chain's CDR3 is CASSFGAGGEARYF. As DNA, the CDR3 is TGTGCCAGCAGCTTTGGGGCGGGAGGGGAAGCCCGGTATTTT.

The sample holds many counts of this clonotype. This chain connects TRBV7-3 to TRBJ2-6; D gene unclear. The V gene's germline CDR1 is SGHTA and CDR2 FQGTGA. The V end lost 4 bases, the J end lost 5 bases, and 6 bases lay between the germline ends. This CDR3 has 13 residues. CDR3 sequence reads: CASSSQRANVLTF. The CDR3, as DNA: TGTGCCAGCAGCTCACAAAGGGCCAACGTCCTGACTTTC.

This clonotype was observed many times. This chain joins TRBV6-1 and TRBJ2-7; possible D gene TRBD2, 5 bases. Trimming took off 6 bases at V and 5 bases at J, with 14 bases between the two ends. The CDR3 is 13 amino acids. Germline V lookup: CDR1 MNHNS, CDR2 SASEGT. In DNA, the CDR3 is TGTGCCAGCAGCGGACTGAACCCACACGAGCAGTACTTC. Amino acid sequence: CASSGLNPHEQYF.

This clonotype was seen many times. This chain joins TRBV30 and TRBJ1-3; D is unclear. Germline V gene lookup returns CDR1 GTSNPN and CDR2 SVGIG (reference sequence). This CDR3 has 14 amino acids. V was cut by 4 bases and J by 0 bases, with 10 bases left in between. CDR3 coding DNA: TGTGCCTGGAAGGCTGCAGGCTCTGGAAACACCATATATTTT. Translation gives CAWKAAGSGNTIYF.

J is TRBJ1-4 and V is TRBV19, with D uncertain. Per the germline V gene, CDR1 is LNHDA and CDR2 is SQIVND (reference sequence). V shed 7 bases and J shed 1 base, with 10 bases lying between them. The CDR3 runs 14 residues. The CDR3 DNA reads TGTGCCAGTAATGAAAGGGAAACTAATGAAAAACTGTTTTTT. Translation gives CASNERETNEKLFF.

This clonotype was counted many times. V gene TRBV6-5 combines with J gene TRBJ2-3, with 7 nucleotides matching TRBD2. The J segment lost 2 bases and the V segment lost 2 bases, leaving 4 bases of the junction unmatched. The V gene's germline CDR1 is MNHEY and CDR2 SVGAGI. CDR3 size: 15 residues. CDR3 sequence reads: CASSYRRETTDTQYF. In DNA, the CDR3 is TGTGCCAGCAGTTACCGGCGGGAGACCACAGATACGCAGTATTTT.

This clonotype has ten or more counts. This sequence joins TRBV6-1 and TRBJ1-4, with D hard to call. The CDR3 has 13 amino acids. The germline CDR1 and CDR2 sequences are MNHNS and SASEGT. V was shortened by 5 bases and J by 6 bases, with 10 bases between the two germline ends. The CDR3 DNA reads TGTGCCAGCAGTCAGGCATTTTATGAAAAACTGTTTTTT. Residues: CASSQAFYEKLFF.

This clonotype appeared many times. V gene TRBV2 combines with J gene TRBJ2-3, with D tentatively TRBD1 or TRBD2 (5 bases each). Germline V gives CDR1 SNHLY, CDR2 FYNNEI. The CDR3 contains 16 residues. The V gene lost 3 bases and the J gene lost 8 bases, with 21 bases spanning the gap. The CDR3 reads CASSDPWDRNTFTQYF. Written as DNA, the CDR3 is TGTGCCAGCAGTGACCCCTGGGACCGAAATACATTTACGCAGTATTTT.

This clonotype turned up a few times. The V gene is TRBV6-5, the J gene TRBJ2-7; 9 nucleotides align to TRBD2. The trim removed 6 bases at V and 1 base at J, leaving 7 bases unmatched. There are 15 residues in the CDR3. Germline loops: CDR1 MNHEY, CDR2 SVGAGI. CDR3 nucleotides: TGTGCCAGCAGCTCCTCTAGCGGGATATCCTACGAGCAGTACTTC. Residues: CASSSSSGISYEQYF.

This clonotype was counted at least ten times. The rearrangement uses TRBV7-2 and TRBJ2-3, with D possibly matching TRBD1 (5 bases). Trimming cost V 6 bases and J 10 bases, with 14 bases left between them. CDR3 length: 12 residues. Germline lookup yields CDR1 SGHTA and CDR2 FQGNSA. CDR3 sequence (DNA): TGTGCCAGCAGACCTACAGGTTCTGCGCAGTATTTT. Translation gives CASRPTGSAQYF.

On this clonotype itself: This clone may be a read error of a much larger clone one base away. The chain links TRBV9 to TRBJ1-6; D is possibly TRBD1 (6 bases). The CDR3 runs 15 residues. V gave up 6 bases and J gave up 7 bases, with 17 bases separating them. CDR1 and CDR2 (germline): SGDLS, YYNGEE. CDR3 sequence: CASNKQGKWNSPLHF. The CDR3 bases are TGTGCCAGCAATAAACAGGGAAAGTGGAATTCACCCCTCCACTTT.

This clonotype was seen many times. J is TRBJ2-7 and V is TRBV11-2; the match to TRBD1 covers 10 bases. This CDR3 has 17 residues. The V and J ends lost 4 bases and 4 bases, in that order; junction bases with no gene match: 13. The V gene's germline CDR1 is SGHAT and CDR2 FQNNGV. The CDR3 sequence is CASSSFKTWTGGYEQYF. The CDR3 nucleotides are TGTGCCAGCAGCTCCTTCAAAACATGGACAGGGGGTTACGAGCAGTACTTC.